This T cell receptor beta chain was sequenced during a study of blood T cells in healthy people across ages. Turning to this clonotype: Its antigen remains unidentified.

A second about 7 to 11 cycle PCR used barcoded and J-beta primers. At least 2.5 million CDR3-containing paired-end reads were obtained per sample. TCRdb re-derived calls from the 5' RACE reads in MiXCR, one entry per CDR3 protein. Among roughly 1.6 million distinct CDR3 sequences listed, roughly 32% were seen once. Points from the study as a whole: Estimated diversity that came from one million T cells was considered an underestimate. When set beside aged donors, long-lived donors presented more naive CD4+ cells and higher diversity.

CDR1 is SEHNR, CDR2 FQNEAQ, per germline (reference sequence). The CDR3 is 14 residues long. The V end lost 0 bases, the J end lost 3 bases, and 8 bases lay between the germline ends. Donors each provided roughly 9.6 milliliters of peripheral blood. The rearrangement links TRBV7-9 to TRBJ2-5, with D unresolved. The sequence derives from a woman aged 25-40 years in good health. The source material was blood. The CDR3 DNA reads TGTGCCAGCAGCTTAGCGCATCTGGAAGAGACCCAGTACTTC. It specifies CASSLAHLEETQYF.